What follows are 20 T cell receptor beta chains derived from one specimen sequenced in a study of blood T cells in healthy people across ages. For the second PCR, which ran for about 6 to 11 cycles, a sample-barcoded 5' primer and a J-beta primer mix were used. TCRdb processed the 5' RACE reads anew with MiXCR; each CDR3 protein has one entry. The sample lists about 1 million distinct CDR3 sequences, 25% occurring once. In addition, the sample was reused for a study of T cells of mothers and their children.

Sequenced material: blood. The receptors stem from a girl under 10 years old in good health.

This clonotype was seen only a few times. V is TRBV6-2 or TRBV6-3 and J is TRBJ2-6; D gene unclear. The CDR3 loop spans 16 amino acids. Germline CDR1 and CDR2: MNHEY and SVGEGT. Trimming removed 6 bases at V and 0 bases at J, with 12 bases between. The CDR3 is CASRPTASSGANVLTF. In nucleotides, the CDR3 is TGTGCCAGCAGACCCACAGCCTCCTCTGGGGCCAACGTCCTGACTTTC.

This chain joins TRBV7-2 and TRBJ2-1; no clear D gene. The CDR3 totals 13 residues. The V end was cut by 3 bases, the J end by 8 bases, with 11 bases between. Germline values: CDR1 SGHTA, CDR2 FQGNSA. The CDR3 is CASSFSNWYEQFF. The CDR3, as DNA: TGTGCCAGCAGCTTTTCTAATTGGTATGAGCAGTTCTTC.

This clonotype was seen a handful of times. The V call is TRBV20-1, the J call TRBJ1-2; D perhaps matches TRBD1 (5 bases). This CDR3 contains 13 residues. Trimming shortened V by 6 bases and J by 2 bases, and 13 bases separated the two germline ends. Looked up from germline, CDR1 is DFQATT and CDR2 is SNEGSKA (reference sequence). CDR3 DNA: TGCAGTGCCCTATCACAGGCCAACTATGGCTACACCTTC. Encoded protein: CSALSQANYGYTF.

This clonotype was counted between two and nine times. The CDR3 here is CASSVDLSSYNEQFF. In DNA form, the CDR3 reads TGTGCCAGCAGCGTAGACCTTAGCTCCTACAATGAGCAGTTCTTC. The rearrangement uses TRBV9 and TRBJ2-1; no clear D gene. The ends were cut back, 0 bases at V and 0 bases at J, with 7 bases in the middle. The CDR3 consists of 15 residues. Germline V gives CDR1 SGDLS, CDR2 YYNGEE.

The CDR3 nucleotides are TGTGCCAGCAGTCGACAGCGTTATAGCAATCAGCCCCAGCATTTT. The encoded protein is CASSRQRYSNQPQHF. The rearrangement joins TRBV6-1 to TRBJ1-5; TRBD1 might be the D (5 bases). The CDR3 sequence is 15 residues long. The V gene's germline CDR1 is MNHNS and CDR2 SASEGT. V gave up 5 bases and J gave up 0 bases, with 11 bases separating them.

This clonotype was detected only a few times. The rearrangement uses TRBV6-5 and TRBJ1-4; D may be TRBD1 (5 bases). CDR3 length: 15 residues. V was shortened by 2 bases and J by 6 bases, with 13 bases between the two germline ends. The germline gives CDR1 MNHEY, CDR2 SVGAGI. The CDR3 bases are TGTGCCAGCAGTTACAAAATCTGGGGGGATGAAAAACTGTTTTTT. Amino acids: CASSYKIWGDEKLFF.

The chain couples TRBV6-1 to TRBJ1-5; D remains unclear. V was clipped by 10 bases and J by 4 bases, with 14 bases between them. The CDR3 consists of 13 residues. In germline, CDR1 is MNHNS, CDR2 SASEGT. The CDR3 sequence: CATLLGSNQPQHF. The CDR3 nucleotides read TGTGCCACTCTTTTAGGAAGTAATCAGCCCCAGCATTTT.

This clonotype was observed at least ten times. The chain links TRBV7-8 to TRBJ2-3; D is perhaps TRBD1 (5 bases). The CDR3 covers 15 residues. Germline-derived CDR1 and CDR2 are SGHVS and FQNEAQ. V was trimmed by 6 bases and J by 3 bases, leaving 16 bases between them. CDR3 in amino acids: CASSLRGGGTDTQYF. CDR3 coding DNA: TGTGCCAGCAGTCTAAGGGGTGGTGGTACAGATACGCAGTATTTT.

This clonotype was detected only a few times. The rearrangement links TRBV7-9 to TRBJ1-3; D gene uncertain. Germline V CDR1 and CDR2: SEHNR, FQNEAQ (reference sequence). This CDR3 has 14 residues. The V gene lost 2 bases and the J gene lost 9 bases, with 14 bases spanning the gap. The CDR3 region is CASSLTDLVRTIYF. The CDR3 DNA follows: TGTGCCAGCAGCTTAACTGATCTGGTTCGCACCATATATTTT.

This clonotype was counted a single time. The J gene is TRBJ2-7, the V gene TRBV7-9; 11 bases match TRBD1. Germline CDR1 is SEHNR and CDR2 is FQNEAQ (reference sequence). With 3 bases clipped from V and 3 bases from J, the junction kept 4 bases outside the gene matches. This CDR3 comprises 15 residues. The CDR3 bases are TGTGCCAGCAGCTTTGGTGGGACAGGGGGCTACGAGCAGTACTTC. Protein: CASSFGGTGGYEQYF.

This chain links TRBV5-1 with TRBJ2-5; tentatively, D is TRBD2 (6 bases). The germline V and J ends were trimmed by 4 bases and 4 bases, with 14 bases remaining between them. Per germline, CDR1 SGHRS and CDR2 YFSETQ. This CDR3 comprises 14 residues. The CDR3 loop is CASSQTGDGETQYF. The CDR3 DNA follows: TGCGCCAGCAGCCAAACGGGGGATGGAGAGACCCAGTACTTC.

In its sample, this clonotype was seen a few times. The chain employs TRBV3-1 and TRBJ2-2; tentative D call: TRBD2 (5 bases). V lost 4 bases and J 1 base, leaving 13 bases between the germline ends. From germline, CDR1 is LGHDT and CDR2 YNNKEL (reference sequence). This CDR3 is 16 amino acids long. This CDR3 is CASSPYLDLNTGELFF. CDR3 DNA: TGTGCCAGCAGCCCCTACTTGGACTTGAACACCGGGGAGCTGTTTTTT.

This clonotype has just a few counts. This sequence joins TRBV3-1 and TRBJ1-1, with D tentatively TRBD1 (6 bases). CDR1 and CDR2 (germline): LGHDT, YNNKEL (reference sequence). This CDR3 spans 13 amino acids. V lost 4 bases to trimming and J lost 6 bases, with 12 bases between them. The CDR3 protein is CASSLAGEAEAFF. The CDR3 DNA is TGTGCCAGCAGCCTGGCAGGGGAGGCTGAAGCTTTCTTT.

In its sample, this clonotype was seen a few times. V and J are TRBV12-5 and TRBJ2-3, with D uncertain. Per germline, CDR1 LGHNT and CDR2 FRNRAP. Deletions cut 4 bases from V and 6 bases from J, with 8 bases between. This CDR3 is built from 12 residues. The CDR3 region has the DNA TGTGCTAGTGGTTCGAGGCCGGATACGCAGTATTTT. Translated, it gives CASGSRPDTQYF.

This clonotype has just a few counts. V is TRBV7-2 and J is TRBJ1-5; D is ambiguous. From germline, CDR1 is SGHTA and CDR2 FQGNSA. The V gene lost 1 base and the J gene lost 0 bases, with 7 bases spanning the gap. CDR3 length: 15 amino acids. The CDR3 nucleotides are TGTGCCAGCAGCTTAGTACCCCTTAGCAATCAGCCCCAGCATTTT. This gives the protein CASSLVPLSNQPQHF.

J is TRBJ2-7 and V is TRBV20-1; no reliable D call. Trimming shortened V by 1 base and J by 0 bases, and 16 bases separated the two germline ends. CDR1 is DFQATT and CDR2 is SNEGSKA in the germline V gene (reference sequence). This CDR3 is built from 16 residues. The CDR3 DNA follows: TGCAGTGCTAGAGCGGTTAGAGCGTTGAACTCCTACGAGCAGTACTTC. It yields the protein CSARAVRALNSYEQYF.

The V gene is TRBV4-3, the J gene TRBJ2-7, with D hard to call. CDR3 length equals 15 residues. Trimming stripped 0 bases from V and 4 bases from J, with 13 bases between. Germline CDR1 and CDR2: LGHNA and YSLEER. The DNA of the CDR3 is TGCGCCAGCAGCCAAGACTTTCAGGTGCTTTACGAGCAGTACTTC. Translated, it gives CASSQDFQVLYEQYF.

The chain combines TRBV29-1 with TRBJ2-5; D possibly corresponds to TRBD1 (5 bases). The CDR3 length is 13 residues. Trimming shortened V by 6 bases and J by 5 bases, and 16 bases separated the two germline ends. Per germline, CDR1 SQVTM and CDR2 ANQGSEA. The CDR3 here is CSVVPQGWETQYF. The CDR3 nucleotides read TGCAGCGTCGTCCCTCAGGGATGGGAGACCCAGTACTTC.

The chain is built from TRBV20-1 and TRBJ2-3, with D unresolved. This CDR3 is built from 12 residues. Germline loops: CDR1 DFQATT, CDR2 SNEGSKA (reference sequence). The CDR3 is CSNREYGDTQYF. In nucleotides, the CDR3 is TGCAGCAACAGAGAGTACGGAGATACGCAGTATTTT.

The table lists this clonotype with a few counts. The CDR3 does not close with the conserved phenylalanine or tryptophan, likely indicating a read error. The CDR3 spells CSVEDLESFQNEQFL. CDR3 DNA sequence: TGCAGCGTTGAAGATTTGGAGAGCTTCCAAAATGAGCAGTTCCTC. The V gene is TRBV29-1, the J gene TRBJ2-1; D remains unclear. V was trimmed by 0 bases and J by 7 bases, leaving 16 bases between them. The CDR3 is 15 amino acids. Germline CDR1 is SQVTM and CDR2 is ANQGSEA.